The clone carrying this TCR beta chain was found many times. Its specificity is unknown. The record originates from a study of regulatory T cells in long-lasting Graves disease. Study context: Freshly diagnosed Graves' patients had used antithyroid drugs for under 3 months.

Regarding the study as a whole: Persistent Graves' patients showed a TCR diversity that was lower than that of newly diagnosed ones.

Stated time point: newly diagnosed GD, antithyroid drugs for less than 3 months. Isolated PBMC RNA provided the starting material for the TCR library. Assembly of TCR beta libraries relied on iRepertoire HTBI primers together with Arm-PCR of CDR3 regions. TCRdb re-analysed the multiplex PCR reads in MiXCR, keeping a single row per CDR3 protein. This table has roughly 560,000 distinct CDR3 sequences, around 16% appearing once. With 6 bases removed from V and 6 bases from J, the gap between germline ends came to 14 bases. CDR3 length: 12 residues. Germline loops: CDR1 DFQATT, CDR2 SNEGSKA (reference sequence). Separately, the same data were catalogued under a study of T cells in Graves' hyperthyroidism and ophthalmopathy. In that study: The study defined stable Graves' hyperthyroidism as no ophthalmopathy progression within 18 months. Using the HTBI primer set, a first-round RT-PCR was run on the TCR CDR3.

The rearrangement links TRBV20-1 to TRBJ2-5, with no clear D. The receptor was derived from a woman aged 40 to 65 with Graves disease. The sequences come from peripheral blood mononuclear cells (PBMCs), collected at new diagnosis, from a patient treated with antithyroid drugs. The CDR3 is CSASLGRKTQYF. Here the CDR3 DNA reads TGCAGTGCGTCACTGGGAAGGAAGACCCAGTACTTC.